This TCR beta chain was captured by sequencing in a study of OX40 agonist ivuxolimab in advanced cancers. In the study overall: Recorded diagnoses for dose-escalation patients were hepatocellular carcinoma, melanoma, renal cell or head and neck cancer. General study points: Antigen specificity was not determined for the expanded peripheral T cells. Dosing at 0.1 to 3.0 mg/kg was accompanied by clonal expansion of CD4+ and CD8+ blood T cells by week 6.

Details on this clone: Its antigen is unknown.

This CDR3 is 15 amino acids long. Per germline, CDR1 LNHNV and CDR2 YYDKDF (reference sequence). The ends were cut back, 0 bases at V and 5 bases at J, with 13 bases in the middle. The method was immunoSEQ multiplex PCR; TCRdb's version includes in-frame clones alone and lacks a portion of them. The sample carries 75,000 to 85,000 clones, over 75% recorded once. The study sampled blood at baseline, cycle 4 day 1, and cycle 7 day 1. V gene TRBV15 combines with J gene TRBJ2-5; tentatively, D is TRBD1 (6 bases). This TCR came from an adult with an advanced solid tumor such as melanoma, head and neck, liver or kidney cancer. Sample: CD4+ or CD8+ T cells sorted from blood, taken in a trial of the OX40 agonist ivuxolimab. CDR3 in amino acids: CATSRDLQGTETQYF. Here the CDR3 DNA reads TGTGCCACCAGCAGAGATTTGCAGGGGACGGAGACCCAGTACTTC.